This TCR beta chain emerged from a study of naive and memory T cell subsets. Two oligonucleotides, mixed equimolar, formed the beta constant-region primer covering TRBC1 and TRBC2. Ligated cDNA was amplified by four rounds of PCR with nested alpha and beta constant-region primers and SP2. TCRdb used MiXCR to reprocess the UMI-ligation and nested PCR reads, holding one entry per CDR3 protein. Here the sample spans about 90,000 distinct CDR3 sequences, about 10% being singletons. Study-wide points: Over 95% of naive TCR sequences appeared only once after error correction, unlike memory subsets. A few larger clonotypes appeared in naive repertoires, especially CD8, possibly memory cells re-expressing CD45RA.

The CDR3 extends over 13 amino acids. Germline V gene lookup returns CDR1 SSHAT and CDR2 FNYEAQ (reference sequence). To note about this clonotype: Antigen unknown. Relative to the germline gene, one junction end is altered; a read error may explain this.

The rearrangement uses TRBV7-7 and TRBJ2-5, with D possibly being TRBD2 (5 bases). The sequence was collected from a human donor in good health. The sample consisted of naive CD4+ T cells from blood. Here the CDR3 DNA reads TGTGCCAGCAGCCCCGGGATCCAAAAGACCCAGTACTTC. Translation: CASSPGIQKTQYF.